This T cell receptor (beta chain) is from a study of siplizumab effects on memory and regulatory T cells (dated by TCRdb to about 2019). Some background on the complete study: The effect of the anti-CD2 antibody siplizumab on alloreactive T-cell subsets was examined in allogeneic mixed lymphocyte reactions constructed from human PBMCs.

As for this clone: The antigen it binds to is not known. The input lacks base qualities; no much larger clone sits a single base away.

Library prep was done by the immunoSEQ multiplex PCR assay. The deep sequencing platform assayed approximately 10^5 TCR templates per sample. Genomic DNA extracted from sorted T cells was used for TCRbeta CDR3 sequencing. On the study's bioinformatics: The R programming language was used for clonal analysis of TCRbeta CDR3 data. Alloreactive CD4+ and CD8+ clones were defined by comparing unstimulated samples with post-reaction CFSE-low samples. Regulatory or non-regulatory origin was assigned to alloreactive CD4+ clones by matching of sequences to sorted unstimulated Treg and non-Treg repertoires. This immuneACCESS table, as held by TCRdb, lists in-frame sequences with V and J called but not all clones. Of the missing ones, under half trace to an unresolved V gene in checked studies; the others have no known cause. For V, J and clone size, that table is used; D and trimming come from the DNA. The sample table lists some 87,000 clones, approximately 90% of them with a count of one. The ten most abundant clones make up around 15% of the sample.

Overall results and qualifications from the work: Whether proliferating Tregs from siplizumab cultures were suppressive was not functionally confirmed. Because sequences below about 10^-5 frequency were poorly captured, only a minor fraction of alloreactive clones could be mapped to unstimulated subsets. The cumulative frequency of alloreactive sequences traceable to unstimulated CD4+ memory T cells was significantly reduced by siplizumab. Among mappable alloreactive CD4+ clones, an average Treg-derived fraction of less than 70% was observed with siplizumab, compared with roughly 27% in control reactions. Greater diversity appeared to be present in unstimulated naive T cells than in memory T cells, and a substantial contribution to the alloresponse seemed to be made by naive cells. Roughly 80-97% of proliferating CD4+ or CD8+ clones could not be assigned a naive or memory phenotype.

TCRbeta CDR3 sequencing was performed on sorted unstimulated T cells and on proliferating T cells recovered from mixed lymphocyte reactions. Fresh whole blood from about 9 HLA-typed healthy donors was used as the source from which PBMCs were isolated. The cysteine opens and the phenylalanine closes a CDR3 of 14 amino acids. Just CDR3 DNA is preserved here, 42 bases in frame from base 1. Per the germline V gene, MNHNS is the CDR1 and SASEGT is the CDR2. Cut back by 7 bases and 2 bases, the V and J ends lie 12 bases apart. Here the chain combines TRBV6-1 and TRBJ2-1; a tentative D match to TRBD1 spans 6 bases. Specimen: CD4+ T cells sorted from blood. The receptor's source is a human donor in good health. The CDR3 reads CASKFDRTYNEQFF. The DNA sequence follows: TGTGCCAGCAAATTCGACAGGACCTACAATGAGCAGTTCTTC.